A selection of T cell receptor beta chains follows, all from one sample in a study of cytomegalovirus exposure and HLA in healthy donors. Sequencing was performed with immunoSEQ multiplex PCR; in TCRdb, only in-frame clones are kept and a portion is missing. The sample shows tens of thousands of clones, 73% of them seen only once. The specimen sequenced was PBMCs. The receptors here all came from a middle-aged man in good health and CMV-seronegative. CDR3s include the opening cysteine and the closing phenylalanine or tryptophan. Fields, in order: clone size, D gene, V gene, J gene, CDR3 DNA, CDR3 protein. A D gene is named only where the DNA matches it firmly. Size is omitted from some rows. Given values are once, few, many or a class for expanded clones.

size: -; D: TRBD1; V: TRBV7-6; J: TRBJ1-1; DNA: TGTGCCAGCAGCATTGGGACAGGGTTTATGAACACTGAAGCTTTCTTT; CDR3: CASSIGTGFMNTEAFF
size: -; D: -; V: TRBV7-2; J: TRBJ2-1; DNA: TGTGCCAGCAGCTTAGGTTTCAGCTACAATGAGCAGTTCTTC; CDR3: CASSLGFSYNEQFF
size: few; D: -; V: TRBV7-9; J: TRBJ1-1; DNA: TGTGCCAGCAGCCCCGAGGCAGGGGAAGCTTTCTTT; CDR3: CASSPEAGEAFF
size: -; D: TRBD1; V: TRBV29-1; J: TRBJ2-3; DNA: TGCAGCGTTGTTAGGCGTAGGACAGGGCGATTTGAATCTCCGGGTGCGAAGTATTTT; CDR3: CSVVRRRTGRFESPGAKYF
size: -; D: TRBD1; V: TRBV9; J: TRBJ1-4; DNA: TGTGCCAGCAGTGCGACAGGGTCCACTGAAAAACTGTTTTTT; CDR3: CASSATGSTEKLFF
size: -; D: -; V: TRBV6-4; J: TRBJ1-5; DNA: TGTGCCAGCAGCCCAACGCCGGGTTCCAATCAGCCCCAGCATTTT; CDR3: CASSPTPGSNQPQHF
size: -; D: TRBD2; V: TRBV2; J: TRBJ2-3; DNA: TGTGCCAGCACCCCTAGCGGGGGGACAGATACGCAGTATTTT; CDR3: CASTPSGGTDTQYF
size: -; D: TRBD1; V: TRBV25-1; J: TRBJ2-1; DNA: TGTGCCAGCAGTGAATTTGGCGCACAGGGGAATGAGCAGTTCTTC; CDR3: CASSEFGAQGNEQFF
size: once; D: TRBD2; V: TRBV18; J: TRBJ2-7; DNA: TGTGCCAGCTCACCACGGGGGGGGGTTTACGAGCAGTACTTC; CDR3: CASSPRGGVYEQYF
size: -; D: TRBD2; V: TRBV7-9; J: TRBJ2-4; DNA: TGTGCCAGCAGAGCTTCGGGGGGGAGCCAAAACATTCAGTACTTC; CDR3: CASRASGGSQNIQYF
size: -; D: -; V: TRBV23-1; J: TRBJ2-1; DNA: TGCGCCAGCAGTCAATCGCGCGGCCTTTACAATGAGCAGTTCTTC; CDR3: CASSQSRGLYNEQFF
size: -; D: TRBD1; V: TRBV30; J: TRBJ2-7; DNA: TGTGCCTGGAGTGTAGCCGGGACAGGGCGCGAGCAGTACTTC; CDR3: CAWSVAGTGREQYF
size: -; D: -; V: TRBV7-9; J: TRBJ1-2; DNA: TGTGCCAGCAGCTTGTTGGTCAGGGAGGGTGGCTACACCTTC; CDR3: CASSLLVREGGYTF
size: -; D: -; V: TRBV6-1; J: TRBJ2-5; DNA: TGTGCCAGCAGTGACTGGCGGGGGCGGGAGACCCAGTACTTC; CDR3: CASSDWRGRETQYF
size: few; D: -; V: TRBV5-1; J: TRBJ2-2; DNA: TGCGCCAGCAGCTTGACATCGACGGGGTTCGGGGAGCTGTTTTTT; CDR3: CASSLTSTGFGELFF
size: -; D: TRBD2; V: TRBV4-2; J: TRBJ2-5; DNA: TGTGCCAGCAGCCAAGTAAAGGGACTAGGAGGAGAGACCCAGTACTTC; CDR3: CASSQVKGLGGETQYF
size: -; D: -; V: TRBV12-5; J: TRBJ1-2; DNA: TGTGCTAGTGGTCTTGAGGGACAACCAAGCTATGGCTACACCTTC; CDR3: CASGLEGQPSYGYTF
size: -; D: -; V: TRBV9; J: TRBJ1-1; DNA: TGTGCCAGCAGCGTAGAGGGAGGCCCTGAAGCTTTCTTT; CDR3: CASSVEGGPEAFF
size: -; D: TRBD1; V: TRBV9; J: TRBJ2-5; DNA: TGTGCCAGCAGCTCAAACTCCGGGACAGGGGGATCAGAGACCCAGTACTTC; CDR3: CASSSNSGTGGSETQYF
size: -; D: -; V: TRBV5-6; J: TRBJ1-3; DNA: TGTGCCAGCGGTTTTGGGGGCAGCTCTGGAAACACCATATATTTT; CDR3: CASGFGGSSGNTIYF
size: -; D: -; V: TRBV28; J: TRBJ2-7; DNA: TGTGCCGGCAGAGGAGTTTGGCAGGGGTCCTACGAGCAGTACTTC; CDR3: CAGRGVWQGSYEQYF
size: -; D: -; V: TRBV27; J: TRBJ1-1; DNA: TGTGCCAGCAGTTCCGGGGGAAACACTGAAGCTTTCTTT; CDR3: CASSSGGNTEAFF
size: -; D: -; V: TRBV15; J: TRBJ1-1; DNA: TGTGCCACCAGCAGAGATTTTGCAGTTAACACTGAAGCTTTCTTT; CDR3: CATSRDFAVNTEAFF
size: -; D: TRBD1; V: TRBV6-5; J: TRBJ1-2; DNA: TGTGCCAGCAGTCAGGGGGCAGACTATGGCTACACCTTC; CDR3: CASSQGADYGYTF
size: -; D: TRBD2; V: TRBV7-8; J: TRBJ2-7; DNA: TGTGCCAGCAGCGAGAGGACTAGTGACTCCTACGAGCAGTACTTC; CDR3: CASSERTSDSYEQYF
size: -; D: TRBD1; V: TRBV5-1; J: TRBJ2-2; DNA: TGCGCCAGCAGCCTAGGACAGGGGACCGGGGAGCTGTTTTTT; CDR3: CASSLGQGTGELFF
size: -; D: TRBD2; V: TRBV4-2; J: TRBJ2-7; DNA: TGTGCCAGCAGCCAAGACGCGGGGGGAGGTTCTATGAGATCCTACGAGCAGTACTTC; CDR3: CASSQDAGGGSMRSYEQYF
size: -; D: TRBD2; V: TRBV9; J: TRBJ2-3; DNA: TGTGCCAGCAGCGTAGGAAAGCCGACTAGCGGGGGGCTTAACACAGATACGCAGTATTTT; CDR3: CASSVGKPTSGGLNTDTQYF
size: -; D: -; V: TRBV27; J: TRBJ1-2; DNA: TGTGCCAGCAGTTTCGATCCAGGGGCTAACTATGGCTACACCTTC; CDR3: CASSFDPGANYGYTF
size: -; D: TRBD2; V: TRBV5-4; J: TRBJ2-3; DNA: TGTGCCAGCAGCTTGGCTAGCGGGATACGCACAGATACGCAGTATTTT; CDR3: CASSLASGIRTDTQYF
size: -; D: TRBD1; V: TRBV5-6; J: TRBJ2-7; DNA: TGTGCCAGCAGCTTGCAGGGGGCGATTAGGTACGAGCAGTACTTC; CDR3: CASSLQGAIRYEQYF
size: -; D: -; V: TRBV7-3; J: TRBJ1-1; DNA: TGTGCCAGCAGCCTAAAGGGGGTCTGGGCTGAAGCTTTCTTT; CDR3: CASSLKGVWAEAFF
size: -; D: TRBD2; V: TRBV2; J: TRBJ2-4; DNA: TGTGCCAGCAGACACCACACTAGCGGGGGGGCCAAAAACATTCAGTACTTC; CDR3: CASRHHTSGGAKNIQYF
size: -; D: -; V: TRBV19; J: TRBJ1-2; DNA: TGTGCCAGTAGTATAAAGAGGAATTCGAACTATGGCTACACCTTC; CDR3: CASSIKRNSNYGYTF
size: few; D: -; V: TRBV6-4; J: TRBJ1-2; DNA: TGTGCCAGCAGGAACCCGGGGTGGGGCTACACCTTC; CDR3: CASRNPGWGYTF
size: -; D: -; V: TRBV7-9; J: TRBJ2-5; DNA: TGTGCCAGCAGCACCATCTACTGGACCCAGTACTTC; CDR3: CASSTIYWTQYF
size: -; D: TRBD2; V: TRBV9; J: TRBJ2-7; DNA: TGTGCCAGCAGCGTCGCCCCGGGGGGGACCTACGAGCAGTACTTC; CDR3: CASSVAPGGTYEQYF
size: few; D: -; V: TRBV7-3; J: TRBJ1-2; DNA: TGTGCCAGCAGCTTACGAGTCGGGGGCTATGGCTACACCTTC; CDR3: CASSLRVGGYGYTF
size: -; D: -; V: TRBV7-2; J: TRBJ1-4; DNA: TGTGCCAGCAGCTCAGGAGGGTTTGAAAAACTGTTTTTT; CDR3: CASSSGGFEKLFF
size: -; D: TRBD2; V: TRBV30; J: TRBJ2-3; DNA: TGTGCCTGGAGTGTACTTGGGAGGGCAGATACGCAGTATTTT; CDR3: CAWSVLGRADTQYF
size: -; D: -; V: TRBV6-1; J: TRBJ1-2; DNA: TGTGCCAGCAGTGAATACAGGGCCTATGGCTACACCTTC; CDR3: CASSEYRAYGYTF
size: -; D: -; V: TRBV30; J: TRBJ1-1; DNA: TGTGCCTGGAGTGAATGGGGGCAAAACACTGAAGCTTTCTTT; CDR3: CAWSEWGQNTEAFF
size: -; D: -; V: TRBV6-5; J: TRBJ2-7; DNA: TGTGCCAGCAGTTACGGGCCAGGTTCATACGAGCAGTACTTC; CDR3: CASSYGPGSYEQYF
size: -; D: TRBD2; V: TRBV15; J: TRBJ2-3; DNA: TGTGCCACCAGCAGATCGCCATTCGGACTAGCGGGGGGCCAATTCACAGATACTCAGTATTTT; CDR3: CATSRSPFGLAGGQFTDTQYF